The text below deals with one T cell receptor beta chain. This clone was observed a handful of times. Its binding antigen is unknown. One base away there is no much larger clone; base qualities are not given. Whole blood was collected in K2EDTA tubes by collaborating institutions according to the institutions' own protocols. For TCRbeta analysis, collaborators shipped samples as frozen whole blood, isolated PBMCs, or DNA extracted from either of those sample types. V is clipped by 6 bases and J by 3 bases, and the sequence between their germline boundaries is 18 bases long. The CDR3 runs 15 residues from the cysteine to the phenylalanine. Only the CDR3 DNA stays, 45 bases, in frame from base 1. CDR1 MNHEY and CDR2 SVGEGT are derived from the germline V gene. TCRbeta CDR3 regions were amplified from genomic DNA using the immunoSEQ Assay, a bias-controlled multiplex PCR. Concerning the study's data processing: The number of nucleated cells in each sample was estimated from the amplification of reference gene primers within the assay. To quantify the absolute abundance of each unique TCRbeta CDR3 rearrangement, sequence reads were collapsed and filtered. For each sample, productive Simpson clonality was calculated as the square root of Simpson's diversity index over productive rearrangements. The source is immuneACCESS, and TCRdb retained only in-frame sequences with V and J called. Part of the clones is not carried over; for the studies checked, unresolved V genes explain less than half of this, and the remainder is unexplained. V and J calls plus clone size are reproduced from that table; the DNA served to infer D and trimming. Here the sample has 100,000 to 150,000 clones; 79% occur a single time. The top ten hold about 40% of the sample.

The data originate from a study of blood T cell repertoires in COVID-19 (TCRdb year 2020). Some background on the complete study: Samples from collaborators originated in the United States, Italy and Spain and spanned both the acute and convalescent phases of COVID-19. The material from the prospective study consisted of cDNA or gDNA derived from T cells, B-cell-depleted T cells, or PBMCs. The dataset comprised deeply sampled blood TCRbeta repertoires from subjects exposed to, actively infected with, or recovered from COVID-19. The repertoires were released in a freely available public database meant as a resource for research on the immune response to SARS-CoV-2. The samples were drawn from the first 160 participants of the ongoing ImmuneRACE study and from 1,254 subjects provided by 6 global collaborators. The sample metadata nearly always contained a de-identified subject ID, COVID-19 status, age in years and sex. Where HLA class I and class II types were available, the types were taken from metadata supplied by the sample provider, not from assay-based typing.

Summary of the overall study and its limitations: Clinical and demographic metadata were provided uncurated, with the amount varying by source and participant.

The V and J segments used are TRBV6-2 or TRBV6-3 and TRBJ2-7; the D region possibly corresponds to TRBD1 (6 bases align). The TCR comes from a middle-aged man with active or convalescent COVID-19. Sequenced input: peripheral blood. The DNA sequence is as follows: TGTGCCAGCAGCCTTCCGGGACATGGAAGCTACGAGCAGTACTTC. Its protein is CASSLPGHGSYEQYF.